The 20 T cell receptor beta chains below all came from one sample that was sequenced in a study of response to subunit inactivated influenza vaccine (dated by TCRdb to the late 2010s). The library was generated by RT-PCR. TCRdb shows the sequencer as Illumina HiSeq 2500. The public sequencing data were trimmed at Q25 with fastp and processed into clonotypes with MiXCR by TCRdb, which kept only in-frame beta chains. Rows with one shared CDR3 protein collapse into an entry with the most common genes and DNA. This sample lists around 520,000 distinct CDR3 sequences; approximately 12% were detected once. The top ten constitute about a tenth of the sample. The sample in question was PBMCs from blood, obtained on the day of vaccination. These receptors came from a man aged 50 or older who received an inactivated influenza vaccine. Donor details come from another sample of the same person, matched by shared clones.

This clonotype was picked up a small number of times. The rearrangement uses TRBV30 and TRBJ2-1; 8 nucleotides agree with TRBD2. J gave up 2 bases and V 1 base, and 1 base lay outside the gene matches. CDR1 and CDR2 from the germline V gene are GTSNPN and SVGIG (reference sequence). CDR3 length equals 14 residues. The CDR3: CAWSGTSPYNEQFF. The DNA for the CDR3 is TGTGCCTGGAGTGGGACTAGCCCCTACAATGAGCAGTTCTTC.

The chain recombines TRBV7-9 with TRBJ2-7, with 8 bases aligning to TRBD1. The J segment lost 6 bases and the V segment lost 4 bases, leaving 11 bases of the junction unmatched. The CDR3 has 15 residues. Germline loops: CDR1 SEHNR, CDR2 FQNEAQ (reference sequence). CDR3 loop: CASSSTRTGWAEQYF. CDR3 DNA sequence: TGTGCCAGCAGCTCGACCCGGACAGGGTGGGCCGAGCAGTACTTC.

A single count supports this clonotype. The CDR3 is CASSLARGANTEAFF. The DNA for the CDR3 is TGCGCCAGCAGCTTGGCCCGGGGCGCGAACACTGAAGCTTTCTTT. The chain combines TRBV5-1 with TRBJ1-1, with D perhaps TRBD1 (5 bases). Germline V gene data show CDR1 as SGHRS and CDR2 as YFSETQ. The CDR3 has 15 amino acids. V lost 0 bases and J 1 base, leaving 10 bases between the germline ends.

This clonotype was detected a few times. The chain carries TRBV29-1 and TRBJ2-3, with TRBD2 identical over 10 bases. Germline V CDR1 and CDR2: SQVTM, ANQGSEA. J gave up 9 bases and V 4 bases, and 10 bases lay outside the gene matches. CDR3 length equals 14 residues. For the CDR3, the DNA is TGCAGCGTTGGTCTAGCGGGAGCCCCCTCAACGCAGTATTTT. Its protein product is CSVGLAGAPSTQYF.

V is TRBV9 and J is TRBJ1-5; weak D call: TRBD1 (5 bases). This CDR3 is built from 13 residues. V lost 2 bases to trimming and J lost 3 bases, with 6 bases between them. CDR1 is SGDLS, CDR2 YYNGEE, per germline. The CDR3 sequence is CASSVGDNQPQHF. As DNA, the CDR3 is TGTGCCAGCAGCGTGGGGGACAATCAGCCCCAGCATTTT.

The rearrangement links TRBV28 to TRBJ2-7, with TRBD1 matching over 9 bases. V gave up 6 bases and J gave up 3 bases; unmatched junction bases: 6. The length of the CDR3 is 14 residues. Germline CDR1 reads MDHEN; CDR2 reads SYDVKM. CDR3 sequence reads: CASRLGTGLYEQYF. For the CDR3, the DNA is TGTGCCAGCAGACTCGGGACAGGGCTCTACGAGCAGTACTTC.

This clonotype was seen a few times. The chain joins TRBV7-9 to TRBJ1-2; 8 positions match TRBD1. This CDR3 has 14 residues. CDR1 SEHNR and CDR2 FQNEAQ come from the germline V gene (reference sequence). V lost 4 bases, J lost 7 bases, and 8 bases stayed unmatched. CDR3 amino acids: CASSSTGVGVGYTF. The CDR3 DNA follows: TGTGCCAGCAGCTCGACAGGGGTCGGTGTTGGCTACACCTTC.

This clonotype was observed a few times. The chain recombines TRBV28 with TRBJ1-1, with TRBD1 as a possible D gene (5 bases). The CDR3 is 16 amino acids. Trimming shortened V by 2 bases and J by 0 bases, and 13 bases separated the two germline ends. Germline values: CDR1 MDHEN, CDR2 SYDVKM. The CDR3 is CASSLDRARVNTEAFF. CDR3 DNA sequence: TGTGCCAGCAGTTTAGACAGAGCCAGGGTGAACACTGAAGCTTTCTTT. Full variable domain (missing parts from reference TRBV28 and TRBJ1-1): DVKVTQSSRYLVKRTGEKVFLECVQDMDHENMFWYRQDPGLGLRLIYFSYDVKMKEKGDIPEGYSVSREKKERFSLILESASTNQTSMYLCASSLDRARVNTEAFFGQGTRLTVV.

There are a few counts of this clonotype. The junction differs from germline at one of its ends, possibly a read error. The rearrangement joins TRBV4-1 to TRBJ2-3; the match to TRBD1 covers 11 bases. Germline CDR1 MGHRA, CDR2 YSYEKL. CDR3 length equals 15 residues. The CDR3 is CPSSQGQGATDTQYF. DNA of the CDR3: TGCCCCAGCAGCCAAGGACAGGGGGCGACAGATACGCAGTATTTT.

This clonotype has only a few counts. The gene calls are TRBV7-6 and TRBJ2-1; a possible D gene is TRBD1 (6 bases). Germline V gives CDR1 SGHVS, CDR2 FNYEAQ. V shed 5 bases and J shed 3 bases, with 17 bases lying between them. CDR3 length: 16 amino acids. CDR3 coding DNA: TGTGCCAGCAGCCCCAACGACAGGAACTACTACAATGAGCAGTTCTTC. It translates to CASSPNDRNYYNEQFF.

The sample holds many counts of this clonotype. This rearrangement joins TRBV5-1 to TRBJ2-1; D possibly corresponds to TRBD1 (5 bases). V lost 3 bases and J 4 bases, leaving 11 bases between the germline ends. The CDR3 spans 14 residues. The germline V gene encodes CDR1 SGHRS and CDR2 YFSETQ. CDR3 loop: CASSSRTQYNEQFF. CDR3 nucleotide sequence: TGCGCCAGCAGCTCTCGGACACAGTACAATGAGCAGTTCTTC.

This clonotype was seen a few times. Here the CDR3 reads CASSSRVSRQETQYF. The CDR3 DNA is TGTGCCAGCAGTTCGCGAGTTAGCCGACAAGAGACCCAGTACTTC. The chain combines TRBV27 with TRBJ2-5; no clear D. Germline CDR1 and CDR2: MNHEY and SMNVEV (reference sequence). Trimming took 4 bases from V and 2 from J, leaving 14 bases between them. CDR3 size: 15 residues.

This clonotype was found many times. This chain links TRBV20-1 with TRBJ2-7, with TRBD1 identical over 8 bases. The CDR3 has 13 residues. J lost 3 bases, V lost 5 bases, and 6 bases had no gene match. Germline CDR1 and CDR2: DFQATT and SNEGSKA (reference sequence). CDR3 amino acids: CSAPDRDGYEQYF. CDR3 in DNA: TGCAGTGCTCCGGACAGGGACGGCTACGAGCAGTACTTC.

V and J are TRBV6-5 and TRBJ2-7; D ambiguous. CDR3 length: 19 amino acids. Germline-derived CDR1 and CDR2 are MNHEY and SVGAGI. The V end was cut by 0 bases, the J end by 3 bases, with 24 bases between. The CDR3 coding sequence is TGTGCCAGCAGTTACTCGGGCACCCTGAAAGCCTCGGACCACTACGAGCAGTACTTC. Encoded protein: CASSYSGTLKASDHYEQYF.

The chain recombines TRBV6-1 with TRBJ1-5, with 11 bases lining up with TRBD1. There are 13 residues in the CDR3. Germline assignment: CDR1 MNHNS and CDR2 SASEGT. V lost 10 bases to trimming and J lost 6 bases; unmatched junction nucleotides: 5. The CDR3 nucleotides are TGTGCCACCTTCGGACAGGGGGCTCAGCCCCAGCATTTT. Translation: CATFGQGAQPQHF.

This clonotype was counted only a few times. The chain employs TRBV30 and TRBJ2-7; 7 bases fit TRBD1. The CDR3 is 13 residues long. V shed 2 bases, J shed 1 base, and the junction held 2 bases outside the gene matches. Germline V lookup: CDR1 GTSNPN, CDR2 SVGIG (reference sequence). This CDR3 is CAWSRDSSYEQYF. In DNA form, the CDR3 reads TGTGCCTGGAGTAGGGACAGTTCCTACGAGCAGTACTTC.

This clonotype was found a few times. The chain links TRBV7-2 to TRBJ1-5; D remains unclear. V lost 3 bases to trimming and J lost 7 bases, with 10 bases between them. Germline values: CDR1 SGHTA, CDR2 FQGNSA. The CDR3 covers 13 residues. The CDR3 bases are TGTGCCAGCAGCTTCTCTACAGTACAGCCCCAGCATTTT. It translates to CASSFSTVQPQHF.

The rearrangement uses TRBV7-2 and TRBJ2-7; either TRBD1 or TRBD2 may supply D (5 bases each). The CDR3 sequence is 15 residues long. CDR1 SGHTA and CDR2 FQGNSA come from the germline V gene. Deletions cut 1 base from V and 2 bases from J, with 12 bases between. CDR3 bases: TGTGCCAGCAGCTTAGTTGGGACCGCCACCTACGAGCAGTACTTC. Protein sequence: CASSLVGTATYEQYF.

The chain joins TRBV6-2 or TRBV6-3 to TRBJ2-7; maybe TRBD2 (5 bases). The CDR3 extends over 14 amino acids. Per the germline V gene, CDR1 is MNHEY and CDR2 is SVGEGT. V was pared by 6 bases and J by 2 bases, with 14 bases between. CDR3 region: CASSPSGNPYEQYF. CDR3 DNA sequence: TGTGCCAGCAGCCCCTCGGGGAATCCCTACGAGCAGTACTTC.

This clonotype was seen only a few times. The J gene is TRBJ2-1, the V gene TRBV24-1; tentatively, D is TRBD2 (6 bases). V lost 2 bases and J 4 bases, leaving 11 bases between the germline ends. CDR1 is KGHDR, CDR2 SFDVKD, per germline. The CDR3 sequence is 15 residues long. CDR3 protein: CATSDYLGGYNEQFF. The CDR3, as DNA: TGTGCCACCAGTGATTACCTGGGGGGTTACAATGAGCAGTTCTTC.